Below are 21 T cell receptor beta chains sequenced from a single sample in a study of T cells in Graves' hyperthyroidism and ophthalmopathy (dated by TCRdb to between 2018 and 2020). Library generation was performed with multiplex PCR. These reads were obtained on an Illumina HiSeq 2000. The TCR beta CDR3 regions were amplified from RNA transcripts. The first round of RT-PCR for the TCR CDR3 was performed with the HTBI primer set and the Qiagen OneStep RT-PCR kit. TCRdb's own reprocessing of the public reads used fastp at Q25 and MiXCR and kept productive beta chains. Duplicate CDR3 protein sequences are folded into a single record with the most common DNA and genes. This sample gives 350,000 or so distinct CDR3 sequences in total; 17% of them show up just once. Clones ranked in the top ten supply approximately 33% of the sample. The sequenced sample consisted of blood. These receptors were collected from a woman in her twenties or thirties with Graves' hyperthyroidism that later progressed to Graves' ophthalmopathy.

This sequence joins TRBV7-2 and TRBJ2-1; 7 nucleotides match TRBD2. Per germline, CDR1 SGHTA and CDR2 FQGNSA. Trimming removed 3 bases from V and 2 bases from J; junction bases left unmatched: 7. The CDR3 sequence is 16 residues long. CDR3 nucleotides: TGTGCCAGCAGCTTCACGCTAGCGGTTGCCTACAATGAGCAGTTCTTC. Protein product: CASSFTLAVAYNEQFF.

Written as DNA, the CDR3 is TGTGCCAGCAGCTCTGGGTTTTCGTACAGGGGCTACGAGCAGTACTTC. Encoded protein: CASSSGFSYRGYEQYF. V gene TRBV5-5 combines with J gene TRBJ2-7; 7 bases fit TRBD1. Losses at the gene ends were 3 bases for V and 3 bases for J; bases not matched to a gene: 12. The CDR3 has 16 residues. Per the germline V gene, CDR1 is SGHKS and CDR2 is YYEKEE (reference sequence).

This clonotype appeared many times. The CDR3 DNA follows: TGTGCCAGCAGGTTGGACAGCACCCTCCACTTT. Protein product: CASRLDSTLHF. The J gene is TRBJ1-6, the V gene TRBV27, with D possibly being TRBD1 (6 bases). Germline CDR1 is MNHEY and CDR2 is SMNVEV (reference sequence). The CDR3 has 11 residues. The ends were cut back, 6 bases at V and 14 bases at J, with 11 bases in the middle.

This clonotype was counted many times. The rearrangement joins TRBV27 to TRBJ2-5; 7 nucleotides match TRBD1. The trim removed 0 bases at V and 2 bases at J, leaving 9 bases unmatched. This CDR3 region has 17 residues. Germline V gene lookup returns CDR1 MNHEY and CDR2 SMNVEV (reference sequence). This CDR3 reads CASSLSGLGGVQETQYF. The CDR3 DNA reads as TGTGCCAGCAGTTTATCGGGTTTAGGGGGCGTGCAAGAGACCCAGTACTTC.

There are a few counts of this clonotype. This chain links TRBV20-1 with TRBJ1-1; D ambiguous. Germline assignment: CDR1 DFQATT and CDR2 SNEGSKA (reference sequence). The CDR3 totals 15 residues. Trimming took off 0 bases at V and 0 bases at J, with 11 bases between the two ends. The CDR3 region has the DNA TGCAGTGCTAGAGATGGCGTACATTTGAACACTGAAGCTTTCTTT. Amino acid sequence: CSARDGVHLNTEAFF.

This clonotype was seen many times. V and J are TRBV24-1 and TRBJ1-1; 8 bases are a match to TRBD1. Germline loops: CDR1 KGHDR, CDR2 SFDVKD. V was clipped by 8 bases and J by 4 bases; unmatched bases: 23. CDR3 length: 19 amino acids. This chain's CDR3 is CATISMAQGAIAFSTEAFF. CDR3 in DNA: TGTGCCACCATCTCCATGGCGCAGGGGGCTATCGCCTTTAGCACTGAAGCTTTCTTT.

This clonotype was observed at least ten times. This sequence joins TRBV7-8 and TRBJ1-4; D is possibly TRBD1 (5 bases). From germline, CDR1 is SGHVS and CDR2 FQNEAQ. Between the trimmed V and J ends, which lost 1 base and 0 bases, there was a span of 9 bases. The CDR3 covers 16 residues. Written as DNA, the CDR3 is TGTGCCAGCAGCTTAGAAGACAGCGCAACTAATGAAAAACTGTTTTTT. It specifies CASSLEDSATNEKLFF.

The chain is built from TRBV28 and TRBJ2-1, with TRBD2 identical over 15 bases. J gave up 8 bases and V 7 bases, and 12 bases lay outside the gene matches. This CDR3 is built from 17 residues. Germline lookup yields CDR1 MDHEN and CDR2 SYDVKM. CDR3 loop: CASTISKGLAGGHEQFF. CDR3 nucleotide sequence: TGTGCCAGCACCATCTCTAAGGGACTAGCGGGAGGTCATGAGCAGTTCTTC.

Of note for this clonotype: An end of the junction does not agree with germline; a read error may underlie this. The chain is built from TRBV5-1 and TRBJ2-1; tentatively, D is TRBD1 (5 bases). CDR3 length: 13 residues. Germline CDR1 and CDR2: SGHRS and YFSETQ. The CDR3 loop is CASSLGQYNEHFF. CDR3 nucleotide sequence: TGCGCCAGCAGCTTGGGACAGTACAATGAGCATTTCTTC.

About this clonotype: One base away lies a much larger clone, so this may be a sequencing read error. The CDR3 is CACRRASRGQPQHF. CDR3 nucleotides: TGTGCCTGCAGGCGGGCCAGCAGAGGTCAGCCCCAGCATTTT. The J gene is TRBJ1-5, the V gene TRBV6-1, with D hard to call. The CDR3 is made up of 14 amino acids. CDR1 is MNHNS, CDR2 SASEGT, per germline.

This clonotype was recorded at least ten times. V usage is TRBV28 and J usage is TRBJ1-6, with 9 bases aligning to TRBD1. CDR3 length: 16 residues. J gave up 2 bases and V 5 bases, and 4 bases lay outside the gene matches. Looked up from germline, CDR1 is MDHEN and CDR2 is SYDVKM. The CDR3 here is CASSPRQGAYNSPLHF. The CDR3 nucleotides are TGTGCCAGCAGTCCCAGACAGGGGGCCTATAATTCACCCCTCCACTTT.

J is TRBJ1-5 and V is TRBV19, with a tentative D call TRBD1 (6 bases). Germline-derived CDR1 and CDR2 are LNHDA and SQIVND (reference sequence). Trimming pared 3 bases from V and 5 bases from J, leaving 17 bases between. The CDR3 consists of 16 residues. The CDR3 nucleotides are TGTGCCAGTAGTATTACCGGGGGGCTGGGCCATCAGCCCCAGCATTTT. Amino acid sequence: CASSITGGLGHQPQHF.

The chain couples TRBV20-1 to TRBJ2-2; D remains unclear. This CDR3 contains 15 residues. The germline V gene encodes CDR1 DFQATT and CDR2 SNEGSKA (reference sequence). V lost 1 base to trimming and J lost 0 bases, with 9 bases between them. The CDR3: CSARGPNTNTGELFF. The DNA for the CDR3 is TGCAGTGCTAGAGGGCCGAATACGAACACCGGGGAGCTGTTTTTT.

This clonotype was seen ten or more times. The genes are TRBV11-2 and TRBJ2-2; TRBD2 agrees at 12 bases. CDR3 length equals 16 residues. The germline V gene encodes CDR1 SGHAT and CDR2 FQNNGV. J was trimmed by 9 bases and V by 10 bases; bases with no gene match: 15. The CDR3 coding sequence is TGTGCCACCACGGACTTGACTAGCGGGAGTGTAAGGGAGCTGTTTTTT. It translates to CATTDLTSGSVRELFF.

V and J are TRBV12-3 or TRBV12-4 and TRBJ2-7; 13 nucleotides line up with TRBD2. V was clipped by 1 base and J by 6 bases; unmatched bases: 3. CDR3 size: 15 residues. The CDR3 reads CASSLGGLAGIEQYF. The DNA of the CDR3 is TGTGCCAGCAGTTTAGGGGGACTAGCGGGAATCGAGCAGTACTTC.

This clonotype was counted between two and nine times. V is TRBV27 and J is TRBJ1-4; TRBD1 is a possible D gene (6 bases). Per the germline V gene, CDR1 is MNHEY and CDR2 is SMNVEV (reference sequence). V was clipped by 6 bases and J by 7 bases, with 15 bases between them. This CDR3 region has 14 residues. The CDR3 protein is CASSFTGFGEKLFF. CDR3 sequence (DNA): TGTGCCAGCAGCTTTACAGGGTTCGGTGAAAAACTGTTTTTT.

This clonotype was counted ten times or more. The chain couples TRBV6-1 to TRBJ2-2; D not resolved. V was clipped by 7 bases and J by 0 bases, with 9 bases between them. This CDR3 contains 14 residues. Germline loops: CDR1 MNHNS, CDR2 SASEGT. Here the CDR3 DNA reads TGTGCCAGCATAAATCCAACGAACACCGGGGAGCTGTTTTTT. Protein product: CASINPTNTGELFF.

This clonotype was detected only a few times. The chain employs TRBV4-1 and TRBJ1-2; maybe TRBD1 (5 bases). The germline V gene encodes CDR1 MGHRA and CDR2 YSYEKL. CDR3 size: 14 residues. V dropped 4 bases and J dropped 6 bases, with 15 bases sitting between them. CDR3 coding DNA: TGCGCCAGCAGCCCCCCAGGGACTGGTGATGGCTACACCTTC. Translated: CASSPPGTGDGYTF.

This clonotype showed up many times. The genes are TRBV5-1 and TRBJ2-5, with D maybe TRBD2 (5 bases). The V gene lost 4 bases and the J gene lost 5 bases, with 9 bases spanning the gap. The CDR3 contains 12 residues. Germline lookup yields CDR1 SGHRS and CDR2 YFSETQ. CDR3 coding DNA: TGCGCCAGCAGCCCTTCGGGGGAGACCCAGTACTTC. This codes for CASSPSGETQYF.

This clonotype has a count of ten or more. V usage is TRBV29-1 and J usage is TRBJ2-1; 10 positions agree with TRBD1. J lost 9 bases, V lost 3 bases, and 14 bases had no gene match. The CDR3 loop spans 16 amino acids. Germline V gives CDR1 SQVTM, CDR2 ANQGSEA. As DNA, the CDR3 is TGCAGCGTTGATCTAGGGACAGGGGTCAGCGTAAGTGAGCAGTTCTTC. It is translated as CSVDLGTGVSVSEQFF.

This clonotype was seen at least ten times. The chain couples TRBV6-2 or TRBV6-3 to TRBJ1-1, with 7 positions matching TRBD1. The CDR3 is 15 amino acids. Germline loops: CDR1 MNHEY, CDR2 SVGEGT. After removal of 2 bases from V and 1 base from J, the junction contained 4 bases not matched to a gene. The CDR3 here is CASSYGRTGNTEAFF. The CDR3 bases are TGTGCCAGCAGTTACGGAAGGACAGGGAACACTGAAGCTTTCTTT.